This T cell receptor (beta chain) was recorded in a study of blood T cell repertoires in COVID-19. Turning to the study itself: Samples of COVID-19 (acute and convalescent) were obtained from the United States, Italy and Spain. Sources were T cells, B-cell-depleted T cells, or PBMCs; the material itself was cDNA or gDNA.

Germline loops: CDR1 ENHRY, CDR2 SYGVKD. The CDR3 consists of 15 residues. The V gene end was trimmed by 4 bases and the J gene end by 4 bases; junction bases not matched to a gene: 7. Method: immunoSEQ multiplex PCR; TCRdb's copy keeps in-frame clones and lacks some. The table has around 62,000 clones, 85% seen once. The clonotype was recovered from a man over 45 with acute or convalescent COVID-19. The sample comprised peripheral blood. This sequence joins TRBV10-3 and TRBJ1-2; 9 bases fit TRBD1. The CDR3 sequence: CAISGRDRVTYGYTF. Written as DNA, the CDR3 is TGTGCCATCAGTGGGCGGGACAGGGTTACCTATGGCTACACCTTC.